This T cell receptor (beta chain) comes out of a study of blood T cell repertoires in COVID-19. About the study: The samples span acute and convalescent COVID-19 from the United States, Italy and Spain. Sample material is recorded as cDNA or gDNA derived from T cells, B-cell-depleted T cells, or PBMCs.

Method: immunoSEQ multiplex PCR; TCRdb's copy keeps in-frame clones and lacks some. The data hold some 350,000 clones, with about nine tenths observed a single time. Patients from Seattle were sampled longitudinally, starting during active infection. The material sequenced was peripheral blood. The sequence derives from a woman in her seventies with COVID-19, enrolled during active disease.

The CDR3 loop reads CASSIRSGQGGSEKLFF. The DNA of the CDR3 is TGTGCCAGCAGCATACGCTCCGGTCAGGGGGGAAGTGAAAAACTGTTTTTT. The chain is built from TRBV7-8 and TRBJ1-4, with 7 positions matching TRBD1. V shed 5 bases and J 7 bases; nucleotides not matched to a gene: 16. The CDR3 contains 17 residues. Germline-derived CDR1 and CDR2 are SGHVS and FQNEAQ. Using reference TRBV7-8 and TRBJ1-4 for the parts outside the CDR3, the full variable domain is GAGVSQSPRYKVAKRGQDVALRCDPISGHVSLFWYQQALGQGPEFLTYFQNEAQLDKSGLPSDRFFAERPEGSVSTLKIQRTQQEDSAVYLCASSIRSGQGGSEKLFFGSGTQLSVL.